This T cell receptor (beta chain) was sequenced in a study of blood T cell repertoires in COVID-19. For the study at large: COVID-19 samples collected from the United States, Italy and Spain covered acute and convalescent phases. PBMCs, B-cell-depleted T cells, or T cells provided the cDNA or gDNA that made up the material.

Germline V gene data show CDR1 as MNHEY and CDR2 as SVGAGI. Germline trimming cut 10 bases from V and 4 bases from J; bases unmatched to any gene: 9. The CDR3 sequence is 13 residues long. Only in-frame clones appear in the TCRdb table, and some are missing; sequencing was by immunoSEQ multiplex PCR. The table lists 210,000 or so clones, around 81% of them singletons, with approximately 9% in the top ten. Participants were placed into cohorts based on the clinical history they reported. Sequenced sample: PBMCs or T cells enriched from blood (not recorded which). The genes are TRBV6-5 and TRBJ1-1; TRBD1 agrees at 7 bases. The TCR sequence derives from a woman between 50 and 59 years old with acute COVID-19. The chain's CDR3 is CAIQTGPATEAFF. As DNA, the CDR3 is TGTGCCATCCAGACAGGGCCGGCCACTGAAGCTTTCTTT.